Below are 11 T cell receptor beta chains sequenced from a single sample in a study of blood T cell repertoires in COVID-19 (dated by TCRdb to the early 2020s). The library was produced with the immunoSEQ multiplex PCR assay. TCRdb's version of the immuneACCESS table is confined to in-frame rearrangements and falls short of the full clone set. An unresolved V gene accounts for under half of the shortfall where checked; the remainder is of unknown origin. The sample contains around 190,000 clones, approximately 89% of them found a single time. The ten most abundant clones make up approximately 8.9% of the sample. Material: peripheral blood. Every receptor here comes from a woman aged 55-69 years with acute or convalescent COVID-19.

The rearrangement uses TRBV28 and TRBJ2-7, with 7 bases that match TRBD1. Germline V gene sequence: CDR1 MDHEN, CDR2 SYDVKM. This CDR3 comprises 14 residues. V dropped 3 bases and J dropped 6; count of bases not matched to a gene: 8. CDR3 amino acids: CASSFPRTGSEQYF. For the CDR3, the DNA is TGTGCCAGCAGTTTCCCCCGGACAGGCAGCGAGCAGTACTTC.

V is TRBV19 and J is TRBJ1-5; 9 nucleotides line up with TRBD1. Germline assignment: CDR1 LNHDA and CDR2 SQIVND (reference sequence). V was pared by 3 bases and J by 0 bases, with 6 bases of the junction left unmatched. The CDR3 runs 17 residues. For the CDR3, the DNA is TGTGCCAGTAGTATTCGGGGGACAGGGAATAGCAATCAGCCCCAGCATTTT. The encoded protein is CASSIRGTGNSNQPQHF. Full variable domain (rest looked up from reference TRBV19 and TRBJ1-5): DGGITQSPKYLFRKEGQNVTLSCEQNLNHDAMYWYRQDPGQGLRLIYYSQIVNDFQKGDIAEGYSVSREKKESFPLTVTSAQKNPTAFYLCASSIRGTGNSNQPQHFGDGTRLSIL.

The table lists this clone with a count of one. The rearrangement joins TRBV7-2 to TRBJ1-1; no reliable D call. The CDR3 is 14 residues long. The germline CDR1 and CDR2 sequences are SGHTA and FQGNSA. Trimming took off 3 bases at V and 11 bases at J, with 19 bases between the two ends. The CDR3 DNA follows: TGTGCCAGCAGCTTTAGTAATAGGCTAAGAGGGGCTTTCTTT. Translation: CASSFSNRLRGAFF.

This rearrangement joins TRBV11-2 to TRBJ2-7; D may be TRBD2 (6 bases). The CDR3 consists of 14 residues. V lost 4 bases and J lost 6, with 16 bases in between. Germline CDR1 is SGHAT and CDR2 is FQNNGV. CDR3: CASSSSAGWGEQYF. CDR3 coding DNA: TGTGCCAGCAGCTCTTCGGCGGGATGGGGCGAGCAGTACTTC.

The chain recombines TRBV14 with TRBJ1-4; no clear D. Trimming took 0 bases from V and 7 from J, leaving 3 bases between them. The V gene's germline CDR1 is SGHDN and CDR2 FVKESK. This CDR3 is 12 amino acids long. The CDR3 DNA follows: TGTGCCAGCAGCCAAGATCTTGAAAAACTGTTTTTT. Its translation: CASSQDLEKLFF.

The gene calls are TRBV28 and TRBJ2-7; possibly TRBD2 for D (5 bases). Trimming took off 1 base at V and 6 bases at J, with 16 bases between the two ends. From germline, CDR1 is MDHEN and CDR2 SYDVKM. The CDR3 loop spans 15 amino acids. The CDR3 region has the DNA TGTGCCAGCAGTTTATCTACCGGGGTTCAATCCGAGCAGTACTTC. The encoded protein is CASSLSTGVQSEQYF. Full variable domain (missing parts from reference TRBV28 and TRBJ2-7): DVKVTQSSRYLVKRTGEKVFLECVQDMDHENMFWYRQDPGLGLRLIYFSYDVKMKEKGDIPEGYSVSREKKERFSLILESASTNQTSMYLCASSLSTGVQSEQYFGPGTRLTVT.

This chain uses TRBV3-1 (or the pseudogene TRBV3-2) with TRBJ2-5; 14 bases fit TRBD2. Germline V gene data show CDR1 as LGHDT and CDR2 as YNNKEL (reference sequence). This CDR3 spans 16 amino acids. V lost 4 bases, J lost 5 bases, and 6 bases stayed unmatched. Here the CDR3 reads CASSPWTSGRRETQYF. CDR3 DNA: TGTGCCAGCAGCCCTTGGACTAGCGGGAGGAGGGAGACCCAGTACTTC.

The V gene is TRBV27, the J gene TRBJ2-5, with D perhaps TRBD1 (6 bases). Looked up from germline, CDR1 is MNHEY and CDR2 is SMNVEV (reference sequence). The CDR3 runs 16 residues. Trimming stripped 1 base from V and 1 base from J, with 13 bases between. This CDR3 reads CASSLFWGRGQETQYF. Written as DNA, the CDR3 is TGTGCCAGCAGTTTATTTTGGGGCAGGGGCCAAGAGACCCAGTACTTC.

CDR3 sequence reads: CASSSSPRGAGTEAFF. Written as DNA, the CDR3 is TGTGCCAGCAGCTCCTCTCCCAGGGGAGCGGGGACTGAAGCTTTCTTT. This chain links TRBV5-5 with TRBJ1-1, with D maybe TRBD1 (6 bases). CDR1 SGHKS and CDR2 YYEKEE come from the germline V gene (reference sequence). V was trimmed by 3 bases and J by 5 bases, leaving 20 bases between them. The CDR3 is 16 residues long.

The chain employs TRBV6-6 and TRBJ1-1, with 10 bases lining up with TRBD1. Trimming at V came to 2 bases and at J to 5 bases, leaving 8 bases not matched to a gene. This CDR3 is 16 amino acids long. The germline V gene encodes CDR1 MNHNY and CDR2 SVGAGI (reference sequence). The CDR3 region has the DNA TGTGCCAGCAGTTACGGGGGACAGGGGAGGAAGACTGAAGCTTTCTTT. Residues: CASSYGGQGRKTEAFF.

The chain is built from TRBV19 and TRBJ2-7; TRBD2 agrees at 9 bases. The ends lost 0 bases at V and 4 bases at J; junction bases unmatched: 4. Germline lookup yields CDR1 LNHDA and CDR2 SQIVND (reference sequence). The CDR3 extends over 15 amino acids. This chain's CDR3 is CASSIDGTSRYEQYF. The CDR3, as DNA: TGTGCCAGTAGTATAGATGGGACTAGCAGATACGAGCAGTACTTC.